This record concerns one T cell receptor (beta chain) sequence. The antigen is unknown. TCRbeta library preparation incorporated unique molecular identifiers. TCRdb analysed the PCR reads with MiXCR anew, one entry per CDR3 protein. The table includes approximately 210,000 distinct CDR3 sequences, approximately 19% detected once. CDR3 size: 14 residues. Germline V gene sequence: CDR1 SNHLY, CDR2 FYNNEI. V lost 4 bases, J lost 4 bases, and 11 bases lay in between. The data stem from a study of T-cell reconstitution after alpha-beta-depleted transplantation in children. Overall study results and limits: By one year post-transplant, T-cell counts and diversity largely arose from T cells that were newly produced. About two months after transplant, alpha-beta T cells reportedly came from several hundred expanded graft clones.

Sequenced here: PBMCs, mostly from graft donor cells, sampled 360 days after TCRalphabeta/CD19-depleted stem cell transplant. The sequence derives from a male patient aged 2 to 10 who had a stem cell transplant for acute lymphoblastic leukemia, so the T cells may come from the graft donor. The V gene is TRBV2, the J gene TRBJ1-5; perhaps TRBD1 as D (6 bases). Here the CDR3 DNA reads TGTGCCAGCAGTGTGCGGGGGGCGAATCAGCCCCAGCATTTT. Its translation: CASSVRGANQPQHF.